This T cell receptor (beta chain) was identified during a study of CD8+CD57+ T cells in acquired aplastic anemia. CD8+CD57+ cell expansion had been shown by flow cytometry in patients chosen for sequencing. All patients were therapy-naive when blood was sampled. Trimming took off 9 bases at V and 6 bases at J, with 13 bases between the two ends. Germline loops: CDR1 KGHDR, CDR2 SFDVKD. There are 12 residues in the CDR3. Researchers used genomic DNA as the template to profile TCR beta VDJ and CDR3. Using its own MiXCR run on the reads, TCRdb lists one record per CDR3 protein. The sample lists around 220,000 distinct CDR3 sequences; over 40% were seen once.

V gene TRBV24-1 combines with J gene TRBJ1-2, with a weak D call TRBD1 (5 bases). The TCR sequence derives from a human donor with aplastic anemia. Sequences were obtained from sorted CD4+, CD8+, or CD8+CD57+ T cells (not recorded which) from PBMCs. CDR3 nucleotide sequence: TGTGCCACCCGATCATGGGACGATGGCTACACCTTC. It translates to CATRSWDDGYTF.